This T cell receptor (beta chain) stems from a study of cytomegalovirus exposure and HLA in healthy donors (dated by TCRdb to about 2017). Turning to the overall study: In an earlier analysis of some 610 of the donors, 250 to 300 Gb of sequence data and 117 million unique TCR beta sequences from roughly 190 million T cells were reported. An earlier analysis of fewer than 700 of the donors applied high-throughput TCR beta sequencing to assess whether each TCR beta V gene segment acted as functional or pseudogenic. Among the roughly 400 genotyped donors, around 81% belonged to the genetic ancestry cluster associated with self-reported Caucasian donors. In a later analysis, previously published TCR beta repertoires from fewer than 750 donors were re-analyzed and high-resolution HLA genotyping was added so that TCR occurrence patterns could be studied. Class I and class II HLA loci were covered by the typing at four-digit resolution. The study aimed to test whether signatures of past pathogen exposure could be identified by cataloging public T cell receptors. Besides the first cohort of approximately 670 subjects, a separate validation cohort made up of around 120 different subjects was used. To predict cytomegalovirus infection status, the study combined high-throughput TCR immunosequencing, statistical association of individual TCRs with disease status, and machine learning. On average, over 200,000 unique TCR beta nucleotide sequences were sequenced per donor among fewer than 500 genotyped donors of the cohort, with roughly 18% of those sequences being non-productive. About five DR-DQ haplotypes were treated as single units for association and clustering because of strong linkage in the cohort. The later analysis used no new phenotypic data to find candidate immune exposures, relying instead on TCR beta sequences and their occurrence across donors. The number of typed donors differed by locus: 629-630 for A, B, C, DRB1 and DQB1; 500 to 550 for DQA1; fewer than 610 for DPA1; and around 450 for DPB1. Donor age, sex, ethnicity and CMV serostatus were compiled together with the repertoire data. Every repertoire in the discovery cohort had been generated on one and the same sequencing platform. Genome-wide SNP genotypes for about three fifths of the roughly 700 donors were used in a later genetic analysis, which treated that subset as a discovery cohort. An early release covering 500 to 750 HLA-typed donors comprised about 300 gigabases of sequencing data and around 80 million unique TCR sequences. The T cell repertoires of 700 or so subjects were profiled by immunosequencing and related to cytomegalovirus serostatus.

The cohort was made up of 500 to 850 healthy bone marrow donors. Cohort members were all nominally healthy when sampled, although unrecorded immune exposures were likely present. The donor was CMV seronegative and belonged to the group of 350 or so seronegative cohort members. Every donor gave a peripheral blood sample, and the peripheral blood mononuclear cells from that sample were used for TCR beta sequencing. The Qiagen DNeasy Blood Extraction Kit was used to extract genomic DNA from the blood cell samples. This clone has just a few counts. Its antigen is currently not known. No much larger clone exists at a distance of one base, and base qualities are not known. The method behind the library was the immunoSEQ multiplex PCR assay. For the multiplex PCR, a mixture combining 60 forward primers for TCR Vbeta segments and 13 reverse primers for TCR Jbeta segments was used. A multiplex PCR assay on genomic DNA amplified the CDR3 region of rearranged TCR beta genes. Amplified TCR beta libraries were sequenced as 87-base-pair reads on the Illumina HiSeq System. Turning to the authors' computational methods: A later analysis tallied 70 million to 100 million unique TCR beta chains across the 666 repertoires, and around 9.9 million of those chains were shared by two or more donors. Raw reads were error-corrected and collapsed into unique sequences with a nearest-neighbor algorithm that merged closely related sequences to remove PCR and sequencing errors. To assign V, D and J gene segments, CDR3 sequences were aligned to IMGT reference sequences. For a sequence to be retained, at least a six-nucleotide match to both a V gene segment and a J gene segment was required. A rearrangement was called productive if the CDR3 had no stop codons and remained in frame with V and J, and every other rearrangement was called non-productive. Following IMGT convention, CDR3 was defined as the stretch from the second conserved V-encoded cysteine to the conserved J-encoded phenylalanine. Sequences without an unambiguous match to a single V gene segment were excluded from the earlier analysis of 450 to 750 of the donors. An earlier analysis of 587 of the donors called V segments functional above 56.7% productive rearrangements and segregating when the between-donor standard deviation exceeded 5%. To diagnose cytomegalovirus status from the catalog of TCR beta chain sequences, a statistical classification framework was built. In a later analysis, TCR nucleotide sequences were compared against IMGT/GENE-DB human TR gene sequences so that V and J genes could be assigned. In a later analysis, CDR3 sequences and most-parsimonious VDJ recombination scenarios were assigned using the TCRdist pipeline. In a later analysis, each TCR beta chain was defined by its CDR3 amino acid sequence together with its V-gene family, and reads without a unique V-gene family were excluded. In a later analysis, around 650 highly shared, low-generation-probability nucleotide sequences were removed to address suspected cross-contamination and a sequencing artifact. In a later analysis, a clonal expansion index for each public chain was calculated from normalized within-repertoire ranks of inferred template counts. A later analysis computed generation probabilities with a VDJ recombination model fitted to out-of-frame rearrangements, and checked the results against IGoR. Hypergeometric tests were used in a later analysis to score TCR-TCR, TCR-HLA and TCR-CMV co-occurrence, with a repertoire-size bias correction applied to the TCR pairs. In a later analysis, false discovery rates were estimated by permuting HLA or CMV assignments 20 times. A later analysis grouped co-occurring TCRs with DBSCAN, adding TCRdist sequence similarity when clustering within HLA-allele-positive subsets. Repertoires with fewer than 30,000 or more than 120,000 public chains, plus five repertoires with anomalous nucleotide sharing, were excluded from co-occurrence clustering. The table comes from immuneACCESS by way of TCRdb, which keeps in-frame sequences with V and J called. Part of the clones is missing from these tables; in studies checked, under half for an unresolved V gene and the rest for unknown reasons. D and trimming were read from the DNA, whereas the V and J calls and clone size are those reported in that table. The sample includes over 80,000 clones, with nearly 80% observed a single time. The leading ten clones occupy about 3.3% of the sample.

Here is what the overall study found, with its caveats: Compared with equally common non-associated chains, HLA-associated TCR beta chains in a later analysis were more clonally expanded and had lower generation probabilities. According to a later genetic analysis, donors in an Asian-associated ancestry cluster had fewer N-insertions in productive TCRs than the approximately 650-donor mean. According to a later analysis, parvovirus B19, influenza, CMV and Epstein-Barr virus appeared linked to several top co-occurrence clusters. For the cohort, immune exposure information was limited to CMV serostatus. At a false discovery rate of 0.05, a later analysis linked 16,951 TCR beta sequences to specific HLA alleles. When HLA alleles, especially DR and DQ, strongly co-occurred, TCR associations were difficult to assign to individual alleles. In a later analysis, TCR association rates were found to vary across HLA loci, with the most associated TCRs seen for DRB1 alleles and the fewest for HLA-C alleles. The presence/absence analyses assumed that sequencing depth was roughly uniform across donors, and that assumption may not be true. This cohort had only TCR beta chains sequenced, and the lack of alpha or paired-chain data limited which features could be detected. The authors suggested that the approach could potentially be extended to other disease states and immunological phenotypes. According to a later analysis, most CMV-associated TCR beta chains appeared to be HLA-restricted, and the HLA associations seemed to be driven largely by CMV exposure. In vitro tests confirmed that a few of the cytomegalovirus-associated TCR beta chains recognize cytomegalovirus antigens. Cytomegalovirus status was reported to be diagnosed by the classifier with high specificity and sensitivity in both the original and validation cohorts. In a later genetic analysis, a missense DCLRE1C variant was associated with V-gene and J-gene trimming of TCR beta chains, and the association was replicated in an independent cohort. Linkage disequilibrium might explain the correlated functional status among segregating V segments, but an unknown experimental factor could not be excluded. The earlier analysis of some 540 of the donors excluded roughly 17 rarely observed V segments, including chromosome 9 orphons, because counts were too low. While some public TCRs were present in many individuals, most TCR sequences turned up only very rarely across donors. A further reported finding was that TCR beta sequences accurately predicted the HLA-A and HLA-B alleles for most subjects in the first cohort. Broadly in line with IMGT annotations, most TCR beta V segments showed up in productive rearrangements about 90% or about 30% of the time in an earlier analysis of around 550 of the donors. Because the 87-base-pair reads could not distinguish some IMGT-functional V segments, including TRBV6-2 and TRBV6-3, those segments were excluded. Because some donors lacked HLA typing at each locus, the association tests relied only on the typed subset. The study listed 170 or so TCR beta chains as associated with cytomegalovirus. The sequencing pipeline was judged likely to have produced a cluster of highly shared sequence variants as a technical artifact.

At the junction V is shortened by 0 bases and J by 10 bases, with 13 bases in between. CDR1 and CDR2 were assigned from the germline V gene as MGHRA and YSYEKL. CDR3 length: 14 amino acids, cysteine to phenylalanine. Left in the record is the CDR3 DNA by itself, 42 bases read in frame from the first base. The sequencing input was PBMCs. Here the chain combines TRBV4-1 and TRBJ2-1, with the D gene not confidently named. The source is a woman aged 40 to 50 in good health and CMV-seronegative. For the CDR3, the sequence is CASSQDPQVGEQFF. Here is the DNA: TGCGCCAGCAGCCAAGATCCTCAAGTTGGCGAGCAGTTCTTC.